A single TCR beta chain is shown here with its context. Produced via immunoSEQ multiplex PCR; TCRdb's table is partial and in-frame only. The table includes tens of thousands of clones, about 85% detected once. This record comes from a study of OX40 agonist ivuxolimab in advanced cancers. V gave up 3 bases and J gave up 2 bases; unmatched junction bases: 2. This CDR3 contains 13 residues. Per germline, CDR1 SGDLS and CDR2 YYNGEE. The source is an adult with an advanced solid tumor such as melanoma, head and neck, liver or kidney cancer. This chain connects TRBV9 to TRBJ2-7; 7 bases fit TRBD1. This material consisted of CD4+ or CD8+ T cells sorted from blood, taken in a trial of the OX40 agonist ivuxolimab. The CDR3 is CASSADRAYEQYF. The DNA of the CDR3 is TGTGCCAGCAGCGCTGACAGGGCCTACGAGCAGTACTTC.